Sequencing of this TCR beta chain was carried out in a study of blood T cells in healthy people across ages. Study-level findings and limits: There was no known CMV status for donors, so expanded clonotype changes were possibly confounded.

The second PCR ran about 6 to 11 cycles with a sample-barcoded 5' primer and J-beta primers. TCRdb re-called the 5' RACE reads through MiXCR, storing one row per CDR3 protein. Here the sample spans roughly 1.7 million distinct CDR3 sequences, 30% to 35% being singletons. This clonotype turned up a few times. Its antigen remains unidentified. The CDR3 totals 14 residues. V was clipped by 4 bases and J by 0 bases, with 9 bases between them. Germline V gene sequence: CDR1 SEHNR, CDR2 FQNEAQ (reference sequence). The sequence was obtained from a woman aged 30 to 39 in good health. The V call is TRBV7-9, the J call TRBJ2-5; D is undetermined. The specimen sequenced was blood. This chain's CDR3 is CASSSSRHQETQYF. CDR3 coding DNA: TGTGCCAGCAGCTCAAGTAGACACCAAGAGACCCAGTACTTC.